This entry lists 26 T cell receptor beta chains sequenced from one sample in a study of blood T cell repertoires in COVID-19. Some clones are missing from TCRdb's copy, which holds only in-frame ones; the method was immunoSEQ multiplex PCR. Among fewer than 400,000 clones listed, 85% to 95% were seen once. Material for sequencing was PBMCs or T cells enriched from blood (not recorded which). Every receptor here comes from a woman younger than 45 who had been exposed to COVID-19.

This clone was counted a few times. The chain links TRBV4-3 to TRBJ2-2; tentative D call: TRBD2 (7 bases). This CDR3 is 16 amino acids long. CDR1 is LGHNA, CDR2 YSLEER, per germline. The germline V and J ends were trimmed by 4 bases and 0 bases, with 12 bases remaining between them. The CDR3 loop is CASSLEGGSNTGELFF. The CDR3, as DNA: TGCGCCAGCAGCCTGGAGGGGGGGTCGAACACCGGGGAGCTGTTTTTT.

This CDR3 reads CASRRGPYNEQFF. Written as DNA, the CDR3 is TGTGCCAGCAGACGAGGGCCTTACAATGAGCAGTTCTTC. The rearrangement uses TRBV3-1 (or the pseudogene TRBV3-2) and TRBJ2-1; weak D call: TRBD2 (5 bases). CDR1 LGHDT and CDR2 YNNKEL come from the germline V gene (reference sequence). The CDR3 totals 13 residues. V lost 6 bases to trimming and J lost 4 bases, with 10 bases between them.

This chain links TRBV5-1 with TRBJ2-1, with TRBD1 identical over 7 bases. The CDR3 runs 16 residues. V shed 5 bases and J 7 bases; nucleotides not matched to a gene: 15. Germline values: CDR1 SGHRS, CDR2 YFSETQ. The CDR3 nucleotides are TGCGCCAGCAGGCCTATCCCTACCGACAGGGCAAATGAGCAGTTCTTC. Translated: CASRPIPTDRANEQFF.

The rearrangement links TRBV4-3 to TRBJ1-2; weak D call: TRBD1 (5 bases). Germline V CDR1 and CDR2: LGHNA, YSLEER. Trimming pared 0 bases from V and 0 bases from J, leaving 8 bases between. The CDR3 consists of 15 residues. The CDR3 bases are TGCGCCAGCAGCCAAGATGCAGGGCCTAACTATGGCTACACCTTC. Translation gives CASSQDAGPNYGYTF.

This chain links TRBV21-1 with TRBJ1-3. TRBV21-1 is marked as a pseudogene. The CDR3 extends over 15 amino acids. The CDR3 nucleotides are TGTGCCAGCACCGACTTCTTGGCGTCCGGAAACACCATATATTTT. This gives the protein CASTDFLASGNTIYF.

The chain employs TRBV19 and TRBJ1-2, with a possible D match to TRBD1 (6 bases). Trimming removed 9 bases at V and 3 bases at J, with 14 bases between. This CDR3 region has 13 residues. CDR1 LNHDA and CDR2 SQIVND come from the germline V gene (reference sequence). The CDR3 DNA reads TGTGCCAGCCTTCCCCACAGGGACTATGGCTACACCTTC. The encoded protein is CASLPHRDYGYTF.

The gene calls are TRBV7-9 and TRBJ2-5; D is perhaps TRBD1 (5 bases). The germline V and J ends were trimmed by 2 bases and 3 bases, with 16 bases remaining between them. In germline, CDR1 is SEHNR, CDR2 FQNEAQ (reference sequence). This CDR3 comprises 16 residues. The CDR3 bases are TGTGCCAGCAGCTTATTGGATCAGGGCCCCAAAGAGACCCAGTACTTC. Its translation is CASSLLDQGPKETQYF. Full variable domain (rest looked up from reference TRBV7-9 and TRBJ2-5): DTGVSQNPRHKITKRGQNVTFRCDPISEHNRLYWYRQTLGQGPEFLTYFQNEAQLEKSRLLSDRFSAERPKGSFSTLEIQRTEQGDSAMYLCASSLLDQGPKETQYFGPGTRLLVL.

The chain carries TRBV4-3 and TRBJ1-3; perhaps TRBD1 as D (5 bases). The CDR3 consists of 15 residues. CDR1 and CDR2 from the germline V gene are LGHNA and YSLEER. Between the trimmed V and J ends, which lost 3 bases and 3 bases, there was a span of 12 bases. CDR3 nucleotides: TGCGCCAGCAGCCAGATCCTCAGGGATGGAAACACCATATATTTT. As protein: CASSQILRDGNTIYF.

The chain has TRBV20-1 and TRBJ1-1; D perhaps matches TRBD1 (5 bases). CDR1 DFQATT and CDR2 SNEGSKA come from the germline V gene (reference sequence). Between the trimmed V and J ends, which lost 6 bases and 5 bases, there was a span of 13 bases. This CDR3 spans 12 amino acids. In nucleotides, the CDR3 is TGCAGTGCGAGTGGGGGAGGTACTGAAGCTTTCTTT. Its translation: CSASGGGTEAFF.

The CDR3 nucleotides are TGTGCCAGCAGCTTAGGGGCGGCTAGCGGTATCTCCGGGGAGCTGTTTTTT. Amino acid sequence: CASSLGAASGISGELFF. The rearrangement uses TRBV7-3 and TRBJ2-2; 7 bases map to TRBD2. Losses at the gene ends were 2 bases for V and 6 bases for J; bases not matched to a gene: 12. Germline values: CDR1 SGHTA, CDR2 FQGTGA. The CDR3 loop spans 17 amino acids. The whole variable domain, remainder taken from reference TRBV7-3 and TRBJ2-2, is GAGVSQTPSNKVTEKGKYVELRCDPISGHTALYWYRQSLGQGPEFLIYFQGTGAADDSGLPNDRFFAVRPEGSVSTLKIQRTERGDSAVYLCASSLGAASGISGELFFGEGSRLTVL.

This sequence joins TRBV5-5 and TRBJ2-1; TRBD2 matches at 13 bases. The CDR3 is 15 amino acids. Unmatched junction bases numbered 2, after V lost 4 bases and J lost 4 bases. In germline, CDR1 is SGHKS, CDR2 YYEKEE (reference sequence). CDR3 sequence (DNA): TGTGCCAGCAGCCGGGGACTAGCGGGGTACAATGAGCAGTTCTTC. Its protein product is CASSRGLAGYNEQFF.

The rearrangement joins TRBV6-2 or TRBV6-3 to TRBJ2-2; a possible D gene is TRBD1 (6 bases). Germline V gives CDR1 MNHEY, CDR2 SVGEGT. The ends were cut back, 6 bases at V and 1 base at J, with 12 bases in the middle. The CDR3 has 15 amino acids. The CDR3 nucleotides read TGTGCCAGCAGCCCCCGGACAGAGAACACCGGGGAGCTGTTTTTT. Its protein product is CASSPRTENTGELFF.

The CDR3, as DNA: TGTGCCATCAGTGAGGGGGAGGAAAATGAGCAGTTCTTC. Amino acids: CAISEGEENEQFF. This chain uses TRBV10-3 with TRBJ2-1; tentative D call: TRBD2 (6 bases). The CDR3 spans 13 residues. Germline loops: CDR1 ENHRY, CDR2 SYGVKD. Trimming stripped 2 bases from V and 7 bases from J, with 9 bases between.

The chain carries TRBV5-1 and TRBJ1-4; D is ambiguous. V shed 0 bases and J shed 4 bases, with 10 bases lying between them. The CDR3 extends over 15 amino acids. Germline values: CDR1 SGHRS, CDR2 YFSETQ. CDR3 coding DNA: TGCGCCAGCAGCTTGGGTGTGGCAAGTAATGAAAAACTGTTTTTT. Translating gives CASSLGVASNEKLFF. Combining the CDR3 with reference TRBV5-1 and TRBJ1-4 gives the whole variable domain KAGVTQTPRYLIKTRGQQVTLSCSPISGHRSVSWYQQTPGQGLQFLFEYFSETQRNKGNFPGRFSGRQFSNSRSEMNVSTLELGDSALYLCASSLGVASNEKLFFGSGTQLSVL.

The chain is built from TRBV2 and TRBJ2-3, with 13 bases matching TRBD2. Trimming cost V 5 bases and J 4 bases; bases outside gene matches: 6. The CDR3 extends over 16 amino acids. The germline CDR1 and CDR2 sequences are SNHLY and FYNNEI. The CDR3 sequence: CASSRGLAGRADTQYF. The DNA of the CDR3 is TGTGCCAGCAGTCGGGGACTAGCGGGGAGGGCAGATACGCAGTATTTT.

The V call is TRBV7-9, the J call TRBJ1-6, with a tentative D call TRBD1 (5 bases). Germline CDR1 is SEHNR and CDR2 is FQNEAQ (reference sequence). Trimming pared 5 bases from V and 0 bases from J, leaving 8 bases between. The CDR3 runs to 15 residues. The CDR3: CASSRDFSYNSPLHF. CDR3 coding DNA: TGTGCCAGCAGCCGGGACTTCTCCTATAATTCACCCCTCCACTTT.

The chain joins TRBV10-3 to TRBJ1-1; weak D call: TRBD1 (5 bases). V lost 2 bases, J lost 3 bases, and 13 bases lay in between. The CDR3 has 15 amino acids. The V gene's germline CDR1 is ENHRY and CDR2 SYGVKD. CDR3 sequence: CAISENPGKHTEAFF. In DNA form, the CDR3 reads TGTGCCATCAGTGAGAACCCAGGGAAGCACACTGAAGCTTTCTTT.

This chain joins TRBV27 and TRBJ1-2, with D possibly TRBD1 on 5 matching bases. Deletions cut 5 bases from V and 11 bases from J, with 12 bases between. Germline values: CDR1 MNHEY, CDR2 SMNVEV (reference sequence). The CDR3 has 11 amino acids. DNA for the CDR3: TGTGCCAGCAGTCCAGGGTTAGTTTACACCTTC. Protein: CASSPGLVYTF.

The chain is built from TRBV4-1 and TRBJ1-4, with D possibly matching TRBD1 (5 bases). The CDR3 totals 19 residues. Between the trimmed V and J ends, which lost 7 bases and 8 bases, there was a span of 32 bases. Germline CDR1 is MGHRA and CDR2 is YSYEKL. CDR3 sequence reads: CASTHKGGAHPEVSEKLFF. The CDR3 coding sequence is TGCGCCAGCACCCATAAGGGAGGGGCGCACCCAGAAGTATCCGAAAAACTGTTTTTT.

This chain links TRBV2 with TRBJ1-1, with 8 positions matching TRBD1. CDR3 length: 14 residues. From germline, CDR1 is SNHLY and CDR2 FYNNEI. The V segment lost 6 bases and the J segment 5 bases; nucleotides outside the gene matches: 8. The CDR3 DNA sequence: TGTGCCAGCAGGGTACAGGGGGGATGGACTGAAGCTTTCTTT. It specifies CASRVQGGWTEAFF.

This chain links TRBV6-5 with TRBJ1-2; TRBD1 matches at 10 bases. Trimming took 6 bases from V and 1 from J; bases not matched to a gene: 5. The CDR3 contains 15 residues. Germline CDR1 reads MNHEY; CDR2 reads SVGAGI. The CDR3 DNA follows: TGTGCCAGCAGCTGGACAGGGGGACTTAACTATGGCTACACCTTC. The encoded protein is CASSWTGGLNYGYTF.

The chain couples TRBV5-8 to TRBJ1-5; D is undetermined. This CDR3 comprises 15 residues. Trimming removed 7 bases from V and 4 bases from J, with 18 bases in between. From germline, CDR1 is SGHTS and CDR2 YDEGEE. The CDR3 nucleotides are TGTGCCAGCCGGGGAAGAGGGAGACTGAATCAGCCCCAGCATTTT. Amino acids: CASRGRGRLNQPQHF.

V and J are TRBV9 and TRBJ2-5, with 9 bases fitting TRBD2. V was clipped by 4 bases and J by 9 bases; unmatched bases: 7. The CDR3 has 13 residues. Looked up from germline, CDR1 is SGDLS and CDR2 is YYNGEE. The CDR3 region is CASSFGTSRAQYF. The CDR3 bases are TGTGCCAGCAGCTTCGGGACTAGCAGAGCCCAGTACTTC.

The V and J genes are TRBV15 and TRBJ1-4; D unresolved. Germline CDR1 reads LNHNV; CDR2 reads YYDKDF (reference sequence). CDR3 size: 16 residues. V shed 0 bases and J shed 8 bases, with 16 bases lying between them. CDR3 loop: CATSRDRTGVEEKLFF. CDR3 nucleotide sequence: TGTGCCACCAGCAGAGATCGGACGGGAGTGGAGGAAAAACTGTTTTTT.

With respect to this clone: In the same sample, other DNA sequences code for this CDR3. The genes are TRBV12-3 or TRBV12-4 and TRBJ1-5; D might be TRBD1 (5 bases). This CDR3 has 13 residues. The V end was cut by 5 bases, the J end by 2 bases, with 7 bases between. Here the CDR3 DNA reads TGTGCCAGCAGTCTGACAGGCAATCAGCCCCAGCATTTT. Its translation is CASSLTGNQPQHF.

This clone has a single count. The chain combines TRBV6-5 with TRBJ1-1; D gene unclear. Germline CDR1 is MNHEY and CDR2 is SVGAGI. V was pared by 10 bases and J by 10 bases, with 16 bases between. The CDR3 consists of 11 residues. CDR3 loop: CATRFGSLAFF. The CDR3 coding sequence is TGTGCCACCCGTTTCGGGTCGTTAGCTTTCTTT.